These T cell receptor beta chains were read from a single sample in a study. TCRdb re-derived calls from the 5' RACE reads in MiXCR, one entry per CDR3 protein. Altogether tens of thousands of distinct CDR3 sequences are present, around 26% being singletons, with the ten largest covering approximately 3.2%. The material sequenced was tumor-infiltrating memory CD4+ T cells sorted from the breast tumor. Receptor source: a female donor with breast cancer. The CDR3 runs from the conserved cysteine through the conserved F or W. D genes are given only for firm matches. For some rows the clone size is stated as once, few or many, or as a class when expanded; others skip it.

d_gene: TRBD1; j_gene: TRBJ2-2; v_gene: TRBV7-3; abundance: few; CDR3nt: TGTGCCAGCAGCTTAATTCATGGGACAGCGAACACCGGGGAGCTGTTTTTT; CDR3aa: CASSLIHGTANTGELFF
d_gene: NA; j_gene: TRBJ1-1; v_gene: TRBV5-1; abundance: NA; CDR3nt: TGCGCCAGCAGCTTGGGGGACGCCCGGAACACTGAAGCTTTCTTT; CDR3aa: CASSLGDARNTEAFF
d_gene: NA; j_gene: TRBJ2-7; v_gene: TRBV5-4; abundance: NA; CDR3nt: TGTGCCAGCAGCTTGGCGGGGCCCTACGAGCAGTACTTC; CDR3aa: CASSLAGPYEQYF
d_gene: TRBD1; j_gene: TRBJ1-4; v_gene: TRBV5-1; abundance: few; CDR3nt: TGCGCCAGCAGCCATGGAACAGGGGAGAGTGGGGAAAAACTGTTTTTT; CDR3aa: CASSHGTGESGEKLFF
d_gene: TRBD1; j_gene: TRBJ2-7; v_gene: TRBV11-2; abundance: few; CDR3nt: TGTGCCAGCAGCCTGCAGGGGGCCGCGCAGTACTTC; CDR3aa: CASSLQGAAQYF
d_gene: TRBD1; j_gene: TRBJ1-5; v_gene: TRBV20-1; abundance: NA; CDR3nt: TGCAGTGCTAGATCGAACAGGGGTAATCAGCCCCAGCATTTT; CDR3aa: CSARSNRGNQPQHF
d_gene: NA; j_gene: TRBJ2-5; v_gene: TRBV7-2; abundance: few; CDR3nt: TGTGCCAGCAGCGTCCCGGAGGGGACCCAGTACTTC; CDR3aa: CASSVPEGTQYF
d_gene: NA; j_gene: TRBJ1-1; v_gene: TRBV6-6; abundance: many; CDR3nt: TGTGCCAGCAGCTTAAGTAGTACTGAAGCTTTCTTT; CDR3aa: CASSLSSTEAFF
d_gene: NA; j_gene: TRBJ2-7; v_gene: TRBV5-1; abundance: medium-sized; CDR3nt: TGCGCCAGCAGCTTGGGTGGAGCAGGGAACTCCCACGAGCAGTACTTC; CDR3aa: CASSLGGAGNSHEQYF
d_gene: NA; j_gene: TRBJ1-5; v_gene: TRBV28; abundance: once; CDR3nt: TGTGCCAGCAGCCGAAACAATCAGCCCCAGCATTTT; CDR3aa: CASSRNNQPQHF
d_gene: TRBD2; j_gene: TRBJ2-7; v_gene: TRBV6-1; abundance: NA; CDR3nt: TGTGCCAGCGGAGAATTAGCGGGAGAGAGCTACGAGCAGTACTTC; CDR3aa: CASGELAGESYEQYF
d_gene: NA; j_gene: TRBJ1-5; v_gene: TRBV12-3/TRBV12-4; abundance: NA; CDR3nt: TGTGCCAGCAGTTTCGACGGGGGACGACAGCCCCAGCATTTT; CDR3aa: CASSFDGGRQPQHF
d_gene: NA; j_gene: TRBJ2-7; v_gene: TRBV7-8; abundance: few; CDR3nt: TGTGCCAGCAGCTTAGATTATCTTTACGAGCAGTACTTC; CDR3aa: CASSLDYLYEQYF
d_gene: TRBD1; j_gene: TRBJ2-2; v_gene: TRBV6-2/TRBV6-3; abundance: NA; CDR3nt: TGTGCCAGCAGTTACTCGACAGGGTCGAACGGGGAGCTGTTTTTT; CDR3aa: CASSYSTGSNGELFF
d_gene: NA; j_gene: TRBJ1-5; v_gene: TRBV20-1; abundance: NA; CDR3nt: TGCAGTGTCTTTCCTACGGACCCCAACCAGCCCCAGCATTTT; CDR3aa: CSVFPTDPNQPQHF
d_gene: TRBD2; j_gene: TRBJ2-1; v_gene: TRBV5-1; abundance: NA; CDR3nt: TGCGCCAGCAGCCTAATAGCGGGAGGTAACAATGAGCAGTTCTTC; CDR3aa: CASSLIAGGNNEQFF
d_gene: TRBD1; j_gene: TRBJ1-4; v_gene: TRBV5-1; abundance: few; CDR3nt: TGCGCCAGCAGCTTGGGACAGGGGGACGAAAAACTGTTTTTT; CDR3aa: CASSLGQGDEKLFF
d_gene: NA; j_gene: TRBJ2-7; v_gene: TRBV7-3; abundance: NA; CDR3nt: TGTGCCAGCAGCCCCCGGCCCGAGAGCGAGCAGTACTTC; CDR3aa: CASSPRPESEQYF
d_gene: NA; j_gene: TRBJ2-3; v_gene: TRBV4-3; abundance: few; CDR3nt: TGCGCCAGCAGCCAAAGTAGGAGCACAGATACGCAGTATTTT; CDR3aa: CASSQSRSTDTQYF
d_gene: TRBD1; j_gene: TRBJ1-2; v_gene: TRBV25-1; abundance: few; CDR3nt: TGTGCCAGCATCCCTCGGGACAGGGAATATGGTGGCTACACCTTC; CDR3aa: CASIPRDREYGGYTF
d_gene: NA; j_gene: TRBJ1-1; v_gene: TRBV7-9; abundance: NA; CDR3nt: TGTGCCAGCAGCGTAGCACCGAACACTGAAGCTTTCTTT; CDR3aa: CASSVAPNTEAFF
d_gene: NA; j_gene: TRBJ1-4; v_gene: TRBV7-2; abundance: NA; CDR3nt: TGTGCCAGCAGCTCATCGGGACTCTTTAATGAAAAACTGTTTTTT; CDR3aa: CASSSSGLFNEKLFF
d_gene: NA; j_gene: TRBJ1-1; v_gene: TRBV29-1; abundance: medium-sized; CDR3nt: TGCAGCGTTGGGAGGGGCACCCCGGGCACTGAAGCTTTCTTT; CDR3aa: CSVGRGTPGTEAFF
d_gene: NA; j_gene: TRBJ2-4; v_gene: TRBV20-1; abundance: NA; CDR3nt: TGCAGTGCTAGAGATCGGCAGATAGCCAAAAACATTCAGTACTTC; CDR3aa: CSARDRQIAKNIQYF
d_gene: NA; j_gene: TRBJ2-3; v_gene: TRBV20-1; abundance: few; CDR3nt: TGCAGTGCTGAGGGGTTTGGGGAAGGGGATACGCAGTATTTT; CDR3aa: CSAEGFGEGDTQYF
d_gene: NA; j_gene: TRBJ1-6; v_gene: TRBV6-6; abundance: NA; CDR3nt: TGTGCTAGCAGTTCTGTCTCCTATAATTCACCCCTCCACTTT; CDR3aa: CASSSVSYNSPLHF
d_gene: NA; j_gene: TRBJ1-2; v_gene: TRBV5-1; abundance: NA; CDR3nt: TGCGCCAGCAATCCCGGGACACCCGATGGCTACACCTTC; CDR3aa: CASNPGTPDGYTF
d_gene: NA; j_gene: TRBJ1-6; v_gene: TRBV6-6; abundance: NA; CDR3nt: TGTGCCAGCAGCCCATCAGGCAATAATTCACCCCTCCACTTT; CDR3aa: CASSPSGNNSPLHF
d_gene: TRBD1; j_gene: TRBJ1-5; v_gene: TRBV7-2; abundance: few; CDR3nt: TGTGCCAGCAGCTTAAGACAGGGTGGGAATCAGCCCCAGCATTTT; CDR3aa: CASSLRQGGNQPQHF
d_gene: TRBD1; j_gene: TRBJ1-5; v_gene: TRBV7-2; abundance: NA; CDR3nt: TGTGCCAGCAGCTTATTAGGGGGCGCGGGGCAGCCCCAGCATTTT; CDR3aa: CASSLLGGAGQPQHF
d_gene: TRBD2; j_gene: TRBJ2-1; v_gene: TRBV4-1; abundance: NA; CDR3nt: TGCGCCAGCAGCCAAGTTCACCGAGCGGGAGCGGTCAATGAGCAGTTCTTC; CDR3aa: CASSQVHRAGAVNEQFF
d_gene: NA; j_gene: TRBJ1-3; v_gene: TRBV7-2; abundance: NA; CDR3nt: TGTGCCAGCAGCTTAGCTCCCCAGTCGGACACCATATATTTT; CDR3aa: CASSLAPQSDTIYF
d_gene: NA; j_gene: TRBJ1-4; v_gene: TRBV6-1; abundance: NA; CDR3nt: TGTGCCAGCAGGATAGCGGGGACTAGCTTTGGAAAACTGTTTTTT; CDR3aa: CASRIAGTSFGKLFF
d_gene: NA; j_gene: TRBJ1-4; v_gene: TRBV6-6; abundance: NA; CDR3nt: TGTGCCAGCACCAAGGACAGATTTAATGAAAAACTGTTTTTT; CDR3aa: CASTKDRFNEKLFF
d_gene: TRBD2; j_gene: TRBJ2-3; v_gene: TRBV4-2; abundance: NA; CDR3nt: TGTGCCAGCAGCCAAGTCCTGCGGGGGGATACGCAGTATTTT; CDR3aa: CASSQVLRGDTQYF
d_gene: NA; j_gene: TRBJ1-5; v_gene: TRBV7-2; abundance: NA; CDR3nt: TGTGCCAGCAGCTCCTCGAGGCAGGGAAACCAGCCCCAGCATTTT; CDR3aa: CASSSSRQGNQPQHF
d_gene: NA; j_gene: TRBJ2-1; v_gene: TRBV2; abundance: NA; CDR3nt: TGTGCCAGCAGGTTACTGACCACCTACAATGAGCAGTTCTTC; CDR3aa: CASRLLTTYNEQFF
d_gene: NA; j_gene: TRBJ1-2; v_gene: TRBV7-2; abundance: NA; CDR3nt: TGTGCCAGCAGCTCAGACTCCTTCCTATCCTACACCTTC; CDR3aa: CASSSDSFLSYTF
d_gene: TRBD1; j_gene: TRBJ2-5; v_gene: TRBV20-1; abundance: NA; CDR3nt: TGCAGTGCTAGTCCCGGGACAGGGGGCGGACGGTACCAAGAGACCCAGTACTTC; CDR3aa: CSASPGTGGGRYQETQYF